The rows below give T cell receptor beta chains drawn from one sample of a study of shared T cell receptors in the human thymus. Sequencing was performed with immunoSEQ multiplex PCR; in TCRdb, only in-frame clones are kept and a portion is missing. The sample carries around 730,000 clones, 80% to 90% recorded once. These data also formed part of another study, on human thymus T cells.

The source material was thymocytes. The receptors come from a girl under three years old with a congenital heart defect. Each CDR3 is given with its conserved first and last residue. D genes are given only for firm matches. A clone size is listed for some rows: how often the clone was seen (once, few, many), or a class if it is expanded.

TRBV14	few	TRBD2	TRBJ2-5	TGTGCCAGCAGCCAAGGTCTAGCGGGGGGAGGAGAGACCCAGTACTTC	CASSQGLAGGGETQYF
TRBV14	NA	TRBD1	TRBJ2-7	TGTGCCAGCAGCCCATCCGGGACAGGGGTCTGCGAGCAGTACTTC	CASSPSGTGVCEQYF
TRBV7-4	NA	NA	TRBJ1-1	TGTGCCAGCAGCTCGAACTTCGAGTTGGAAGCTTTCTTT	CASSSNFELEAFF
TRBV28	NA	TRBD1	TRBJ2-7	TGTGCCAGCAGCCGGGACAGAAGAGGCTACGAGCAGTACTTC	CASSRDRRGYEQYF
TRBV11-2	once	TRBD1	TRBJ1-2	TGTGCCAGCAGCGCCAGACAGGGGGACGGCTACACCTTC	CASSARQGDGYTF
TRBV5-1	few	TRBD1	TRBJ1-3	TGCGCCAGCAGCTTGGAAGGGGACAGGGGAAACACCATATATTTT	CASSLEGDRGNTIYF
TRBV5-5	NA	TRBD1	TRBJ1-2	TGTGCCACCTGGGACAGGGGCCCCTATGGCTACACCTTC	CATWDRGPYGYTF
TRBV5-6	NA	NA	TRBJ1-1	TGTGCCAGCAGCTTGTCCAAGGCGGGGTCTGAAGCTTTCTTT	CASSLSKAGSEAFF
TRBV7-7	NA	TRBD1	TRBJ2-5	TGTGCCAGCAGACCAGGACAGGGAGGTGTAAAGACCCAGTACTTC	CASRPGQGGVKTQYF
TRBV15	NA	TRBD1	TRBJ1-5	TGTGCCACACAGGGGGGGTTTCATAGCAATCAGCCCCAGCATTTT	CATQGGFHSNQPQHF
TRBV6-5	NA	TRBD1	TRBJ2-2	TGTGCCAGCAGTTACCGACAGGGGTACACCGGGGAGCTGTTTTTT	CASSYRQGYTGELFF
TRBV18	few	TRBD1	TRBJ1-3	TGTGCCAGCTCACGGGACAGGGGAGATGTTTCTGGAAACACCATATATTTT	CASSRDRGDVSGNTIYF